The clone carrying this T cell receptor (beta chain) was seen ten or more times. A junction boundary mismatches the germline segment, possibly from a read error. Together with a sample-barcoded 5' primer, a J-beta primer mix was included in a second PCR lasting about 7 to 12 cycles. TCRdb itself ran the 5' RACE reads through MiXCR, one entry per CDR3 protein. This sample carries hundreds of thousands of distinct CDR3 sequences, around two fifths of them seen once, and the ten largest clones take around 32%. These data come from a study of blood T cells in healthy people across ages. Germline V gives CDR1 SGHRS, CDR2 YFSETQ. This CDR3 has 16 residues.

The receptor's source is a man at least 80 years old in good health. The specimen sequenced was blood. This chain joins TRBV5-1 and TRBJ2-3; D assignment may be TRBD1 or TRBD2 (5 bases each). The DNA for the CDR3 is TGTGCCAGCAGTCTGGTTGGGGGTGGGAGCACAGATACGCAGTATTTT. This codes for CASSLVGGGSTDTQYF.